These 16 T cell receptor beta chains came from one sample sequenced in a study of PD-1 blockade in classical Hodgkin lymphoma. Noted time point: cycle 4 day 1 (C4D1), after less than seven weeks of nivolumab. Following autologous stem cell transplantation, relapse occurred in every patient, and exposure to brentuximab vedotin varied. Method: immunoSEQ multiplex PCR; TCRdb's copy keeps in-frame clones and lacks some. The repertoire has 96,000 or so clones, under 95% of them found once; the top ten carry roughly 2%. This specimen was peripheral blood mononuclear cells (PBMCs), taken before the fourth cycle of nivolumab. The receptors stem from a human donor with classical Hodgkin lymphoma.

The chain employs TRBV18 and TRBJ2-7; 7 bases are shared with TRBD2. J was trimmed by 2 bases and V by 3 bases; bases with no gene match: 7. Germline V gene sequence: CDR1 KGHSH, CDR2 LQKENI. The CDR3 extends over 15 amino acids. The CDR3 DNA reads TGTGCCAGCTCACCGGGTAGCGGGCCTACCTACGAGCAGTACTTC. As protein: CASSPGSGPTYEQYF. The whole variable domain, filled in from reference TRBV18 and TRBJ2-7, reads NAGVMQNPRHLVRRRGQEARLRCSPMKGHSHVYWYRQLPEEGLKFMVYLQKENIIDESGMPKERFSAEFPKEGPSILRIQQVVRGDSAAYFCASSPGSGPTYEQYFGPGTRLTVT.

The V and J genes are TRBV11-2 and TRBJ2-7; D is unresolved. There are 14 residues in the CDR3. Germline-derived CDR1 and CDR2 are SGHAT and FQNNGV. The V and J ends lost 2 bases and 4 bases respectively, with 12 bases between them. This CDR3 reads CASSLSLPLYEQYF. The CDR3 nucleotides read TGTGCCAGCAGCTTATCACTGCCCCTATACGAGCAGTACTTC.

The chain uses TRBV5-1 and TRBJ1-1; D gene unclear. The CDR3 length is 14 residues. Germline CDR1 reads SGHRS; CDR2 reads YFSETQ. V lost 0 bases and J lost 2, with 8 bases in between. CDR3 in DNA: TGCGCCAGCAGCTTGGCTTCGATTAACACTGAAGCTTTCTTT. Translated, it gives CASSLASINTEAFF.

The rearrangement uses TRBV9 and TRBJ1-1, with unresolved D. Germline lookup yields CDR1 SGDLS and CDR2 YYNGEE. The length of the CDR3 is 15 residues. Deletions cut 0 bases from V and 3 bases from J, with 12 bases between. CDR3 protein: CASSVGPGAYTEAFF. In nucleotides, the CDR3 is TGTGCCAGCAGCGTAGGTCCAGGAGCGTACACTGAAGCTTTCTTT.

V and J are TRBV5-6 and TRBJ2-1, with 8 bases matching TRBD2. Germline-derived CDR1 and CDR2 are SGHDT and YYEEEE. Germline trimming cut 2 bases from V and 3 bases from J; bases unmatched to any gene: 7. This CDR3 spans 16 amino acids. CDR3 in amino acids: CASSFVWREDYNEQFF. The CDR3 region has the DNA TGTGCCAGCAGCTTCGTCTGGCGGGAGGACTACAATGAGCAGTTCTTC.

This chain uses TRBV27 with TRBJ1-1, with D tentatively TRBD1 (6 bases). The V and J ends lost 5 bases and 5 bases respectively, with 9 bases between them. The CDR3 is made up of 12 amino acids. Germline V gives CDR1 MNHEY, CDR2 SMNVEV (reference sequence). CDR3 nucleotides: TGTGCCAGCAGTCACAGGGAAACTGAAGCTTTCTTT. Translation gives CASSHRETEAFF.

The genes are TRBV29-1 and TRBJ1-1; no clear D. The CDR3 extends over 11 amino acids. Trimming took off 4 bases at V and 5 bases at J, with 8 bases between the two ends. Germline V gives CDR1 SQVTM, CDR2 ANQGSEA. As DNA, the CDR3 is TGCAGCGTTGTTGCGGGGACTGAAGCTTTCTTT. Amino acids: CSVVAGTEAFF.

The CDR3 reads CASSARQGAVTGELFF. Written as DNA, the CDR3 is TGCGCCAGCAGCGCCCGACAGGGGGCAGTAACCGGGGAGCTGTTTTTT. The chain links TRBV4-1 to TRBJ2-2, with TRBD1 identical over 10 bases. Germline trimming cut 5 bases from V and 5 bases from J; bases unmatched to any gene: 8. Germline CDR1 and CDR2: MGHRA and YSYEKL. The CDR3 loop spans 16 amino acids.

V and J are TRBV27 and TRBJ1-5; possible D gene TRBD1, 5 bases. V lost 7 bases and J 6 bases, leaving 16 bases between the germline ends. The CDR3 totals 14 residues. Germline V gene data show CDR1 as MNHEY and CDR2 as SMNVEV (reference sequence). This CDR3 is CASKPAGRFQPQHF. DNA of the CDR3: TGTGCCAGCAAGCCAGCAGGGAGGTTTCAGCCCCAGCATTTT.

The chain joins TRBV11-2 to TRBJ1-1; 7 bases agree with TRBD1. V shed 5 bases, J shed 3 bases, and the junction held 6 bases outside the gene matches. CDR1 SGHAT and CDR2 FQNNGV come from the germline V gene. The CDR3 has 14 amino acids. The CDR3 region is CASSPTGTDTEAFF. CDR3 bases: TGTGCCAGCAGCCCGACAGGGACCGACACTGAAGCTTTCTTT.

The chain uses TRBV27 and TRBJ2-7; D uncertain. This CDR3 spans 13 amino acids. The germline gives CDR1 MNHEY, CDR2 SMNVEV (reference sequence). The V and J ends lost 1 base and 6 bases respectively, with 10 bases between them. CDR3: CASSLLLPGEQYF. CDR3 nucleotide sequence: TGTGCCAGCAGTTTATTACTCCCCGGCGAGCAGTACTTC.

CDR3 nucleotide sequence: TGTGCCAGCAGTTTTACGGAGCGGGCGGGGTACTTC. This translates into CASSFTERAGYF. V is TRBV28 and J is TRBJ2-7, with a weak D call TRBD2 (6 bases). V was pared by 3 bases and J by 12 bases, with 15 bases between. The CDR3 extends over 12 amino acids. Germline CDR1 and CDR2: MDHEN and SYDVKM. Drawing the rest from reference TRBV28 and TRBJ2-7, the complete variable domain is DVKVTQSSRYLVKRTGEKVFLECVQDMDHENMFWYRQDPGLGLRLIYFSYDVKMKEKGDIPEGYSVSREKKERFSLILESASTNQTSMYLCASSFTERAGYFGPGTRLTVT.

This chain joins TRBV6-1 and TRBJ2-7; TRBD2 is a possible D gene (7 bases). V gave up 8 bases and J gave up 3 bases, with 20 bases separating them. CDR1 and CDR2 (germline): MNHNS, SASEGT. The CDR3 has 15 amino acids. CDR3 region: CASGRGGGGNYEQYF. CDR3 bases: TGTGCCAGCGGACGTGGAGGGGGAGGGAACTACGAGCAGTACTTC.

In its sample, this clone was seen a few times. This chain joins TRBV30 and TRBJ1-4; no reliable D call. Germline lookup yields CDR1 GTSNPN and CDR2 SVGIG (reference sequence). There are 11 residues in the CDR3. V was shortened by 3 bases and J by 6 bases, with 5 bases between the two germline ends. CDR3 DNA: TGTGCCTGGAGCCTAGATGAAAAACTGTTTTTT. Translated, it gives CAWSLDEKLFF.

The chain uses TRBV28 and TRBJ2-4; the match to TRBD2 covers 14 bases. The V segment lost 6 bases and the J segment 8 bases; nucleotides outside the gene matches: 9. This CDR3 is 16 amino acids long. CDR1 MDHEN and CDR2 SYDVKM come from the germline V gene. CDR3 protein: CASRVTSGRAHDIQYF. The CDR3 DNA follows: TGTGCCAGCAGGGTGACTAGCGGGAGGGCCCACGACATTCAGTACTTC.

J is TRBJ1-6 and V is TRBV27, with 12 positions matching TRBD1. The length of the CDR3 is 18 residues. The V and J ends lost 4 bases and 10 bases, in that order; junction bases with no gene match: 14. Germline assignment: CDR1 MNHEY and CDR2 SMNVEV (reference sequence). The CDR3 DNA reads TGTGCCAGCAGTTCGGCCGGGACAGGGGGCTTCTTAGGGTCACCCCTCCACTTT. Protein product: CASSSAGTGGFLGSPLHF.